This paragraph covers one T cell receptor beta chain sequence. This specimen belongs to a study of blood T cell repertoires in COVID-19. The assay was immunoSEQ multiplex PCR, and TCRdb's table has in-frame clones only and misses some. The data show 130,000 or so clones, about 76% seen once. Sample: peripheral blood. The receptor comes from an older woman with active or convalescent COVID-19.

The CDR3 here is CASSAPGQRNEKLFF. The CDR3 region has the DNA TGTGCCAGCAGCGCCCCGGGACAGCGAAATGAAAAACTGTTTTTT. The chain links TRBV13 to TRBJ1-4, with TRBD1 identical over 7 bases. Per the germline V gene, CDR1 is PRHDT and CDR2 is FYEKMQ (reference sequence). The CDR3 runs 15 residues. V lost 5 bases and J lost 5; bases outside the gene matches: 8.